This T cell receptor (beta chain) was documented in a study of blood T cell repertoires in COVID-19. Data came from immunoSEQ multiplex PCR; TCRdb stores just in-frame clones and leaves some out. The sample lists roughly 54,000 clones; 85% to 90% were seen once. This TCR came from a human donor in a cohort sampled during active COVID-19. Sequenced input: peripheral blood.

CDR3 residues: CASSLVPSANEQFF. The CDR3 DNA follows: TGCGCCAGCAGCTTGGTGCCTAGCGCCAATGAGCAGTTCTTC. This chain connects TRBV5-1 to TRBJ2-1, with D possibly being TRBD2 (6 bases). Between the trimmed V and J ends, which lost 0 bases and 6 bases, there was a span of 10 bases. The CDR3 covers 14 residues. Germline V gives CDR1 SGHRS, CDR2 YFSETQ.